The rows below give T cell receptor beta chains drawn from one sample of a study of blood T cells in healthy people across ages. Using its own MiXCR run on the 5' RACE reads, TCRdb lists one record per CDR3 protein. Among 780,000 or so distinct CDR3 sequences listed, roughly 25% were seen once. This sample also belongs to another study, concerning T cells of mothers and their children.

Input material: blood. The origin of the receptors is a boy younger than 18 in good health. Both conserved end residues are part of each CDR3. Fields, in order: V gene, J gene, clone size, D gene, CDR3 protein, CDR3 DNA. The D gene is left open where the match is weak. Clone size is shown for a subset of rows, as once, few, many or a class of expanded clone.

v_call: TRBV3-1; j_call: TRBJ2-5; clone_size: few; d_call: TRBD2; cdr3_aa: CASSQAREGETQYF; cdr3_nt: TGTGCCAGCAGCCAAGCCAGGGAGGGGGAGACCCAGTACTTC
v_call: TRBV7-9; j_call: TRBJ1-1; clone_size: .; d_call: .; cdr3_aa: CASSWGGTGVADTEAFF; cdr3_nt: TGTGCCAGCAGCTGGGGGGGGACGGGGGTGGCGGACACTGAAGCTTTCTTT
v_call: TRBV7-6; j_call: TRBJ2-1; clone_size: few; d_call: .; cdr3_aa: CAGSLVGADEQFF; cdr3_nt: TGTGCCGGCAGCTTAGTCGGTGCCGATGAGCAGTTCTTC
v_call: TRBV6-1; j_call: TRBJ1-4; clone_size: .; d_call: .; cdr3_aa: CASSEEKLFF; cdr3_nt: TGTGCCAGCAGTGAAGAAAAACTGTTTTTT
v_call: TRBV4-3; j_call: TRBJ2-7; clone_size: .; d_call: .; cdr3_aa: CASSQVDGLSSYEQYF; cdr3_nt: TGCGCCAGCAGCCAAGTAGATGGCTTGAGCTCCTACGAGCAGTACTTC
v_call: TRBV7-9; j_call: TRBJ1-1; clone_size: few; d_call: .; cdr3_aa: CASSVAGLQNTEAFF; cdr3_nt: TGTGCCAGCAGCGTCGCGGGGCTCCAGAACACTGAAGCTTTCTTT
v_call: TRBV5-6; j_call: TRBJ2-3; clone_size: .; d_call: TRBD2; cdr3_aa: CATQASGSSDTQYF; cdr3_nt: TGTGCCACCCAGGCTAGCGGGAGTTCAGATACGCAGTATTTT
v_call: TRBV27; j_call: TRBJ2-5; clone_size: once; d_call: .; cdr3_aa: CASSYQYQETQYF; cdr3_nt: TGTGCCAGCAGTTATCAGTACCAAGAGACCCAGTACTTC
v_call: TRBV2; j_call: TRBJ1-2; clone_size: .; d_call: .; cdr3_aa: CASSESSYGYTF; cdr3_nt: TGTGCCAGCAGTGAAAGTAGCTATGGCTACACCTTC
v_call: TRBV15; j_call: TRBJ1-6; clone_size: .; d_call: .; cdr3_aa: CATSRDLMNSPLHF; cdr3_nt: TGTGCCACCAGCAGAGATTTGATGAATTCACCCCTCCACTTT
v_call: TRBV7-9; j_call: TRBJ1-2; clone_size: .; d_call: TRBD1; cdr3_aa: CASSLEDRGNGYTF; cdr3_nt: TGTGCCAGCAGCTTAGAGGACAGGGGTAATGGCTACACCTTC
v_call: TRBV5-1; j_call: TRBJ2-2; clone_size: few; d_call: .; cdr3_aa: CASSSAVESGELFF; cdr3_nt: TGCGCCAGCAGCTCGGCCGTGGAGTCCGGGGAGCTGTTTTTT
v_call: TRBV12-3/TRBV12-4; j_call: TRBJ2-5; clone_size: .; d_call: TRBD2; cdr3_aa: CAKQTSGKQETQYF; cdr3_nt: TGTGCTAAACAGACTAGCGGGAAACAAGAGACCCAGTACTTC
v_call: TRBV7-6; j_call: TRBJ2-7; clone_size: .; d_call: TRBD2; cdr3_aa: CASSSGTSGHYEQYF; cdr3_nt: TGTGCCAGCAGCTCCGGGACTAGCGGACACTACGAGCAGTACTTC
v_call: TRBV7-9; j_call: TRBJ2-1; clone_size: few; d_call: TRBD1; cdr3_aa: CASSSPPPGTGNEQFF; cdr3_nt: TGTGCCAGCAGCTCGCCGCCGCCCGGGACAGGGAATGAGCAGTTCTTC
v_call: TRBV29-1; j_call: TRBJ1-2; clone_size: .; d_call: .; cdr3_aa: CSVGHLTNYGYTF; cdr3_nt: TGCAGCGTTGGCCATCTCACTAACTATGGCTACACCTTC
v_call: TRBV28; j_call: TRBJ2-7; clone_size: .; d_call: TRBD1; cdr3_aa: CASSADRGHEQYF; cdr3_nt: TGTGCCAGCAGCGCTGACAGGGGGCACGAGCAGTACTTC
v_call: TRBV6-5; j_call: TRBJ2-5; clone_size: few; d_call: .; cdr3_aa: CASRPDDSGETQYF; cdr3_nt: TGTGCCAGCAGACCGGACGACAGTGGAGAGACCCAGTACTTC
v_call: TRBV9; j_call: TRBJ2-1; clone_size: .; d_call: TRBD2; cdr3_aa: CASSARTSGGGGNEQFF; cdr3_nt: TGTGCCAGCAGCGCTCGGACTAGCGGGGGGGGAGGGAATGAGCAGTTCTTC
v_call: TRBV4-3; j_call: TRBJ1-1; clone_size: few; d_call: TRBD1; cdr3_aa: CASSPSTGWATEAFF; cdr3_nt: TGCGCCAGCAGCCCTTCGACAGGGTGGGCCACTGAAGCTTTCTTT
v_call: TRBV5-1; j_call: TRBJ2-5; clone_size: few; d_call: .; cdr3_aa: CASSLGATEETQYF; cdr3_nt: TGCGCCAGCAGCTTGGGCGCGACAGAGGAGACCCAGTACTTC
v_call: TRBV6-1; j_call: TRBJ2-2; clone_size: .; d_call: TRBD1; cdr3_aa: CASRLMGQGGFANTGELFF; cdr3_nt: TGTGCCAGTAGATTGATGGGACAGGGGGGCTTCGCGAACACCGGGGAGCTGTTTTTT
v_call: TRBV7-2; j_call: TRBJ1-1; clone_size: .; d_call: .; cdr3_aa: CASSFRVETEAFF; cdr3_nt: TGTGCCAGCAGCTTTCGGGTTGAGACTGAAGCTTTCTTT
v_call: TRBV29-1; j_call: TRBJ2-1; clone_size: .; d_call: .; cdr3_aa: CSVEGPGINEQFF; cdr3_nt: TGCAGCGTTGAAGGTCCAGGGATTAATGAGCAGTTCTTC
v_call: TRBV2; j_call: TRBJ2-5; clone_size: .; d_call: .; cdr3_aa: CASSAVPGHQETQYF; cdr3_nt: TGTGCCAGCAGTGCAGTTCCAGGGCACCAAGAGACCCAGTACTTC
v_call: TRBV9; j_call: TRBJ2-5; clone_size: .; d_call: .; cdr3_aa: CASSVYGGQETQYF; cdr3_nt: TGTGCCAGCAGCGTTTACGGGGGCCAAGAGACCCAGTACTTC
v_call: TRBV30; j_call: TRBJ1-2; clone_size: .; d_call: .; cdr3_aa: CAWRDIGISTF; cdr3_nt: TGTGCCTGGCGGGACATCGGTATCTCCACCTTC
v_call: TRBV28; j_call: TRBJ1-4; clone_size: .; d_call: .; cdr3_aa: CASSSPGRIKEKLFF; cdr3_nt: TGTGCCAGCAGTTCGCCGGGGAGAATAAAAGAAAAACTGTTTTTT